What follows are 10 T cell receptor beta chains derived from one specimen sequenced in a study of CD8 T cells in Susac syndrome. Reverse transcription of 0.5 to 1 ug RNA was carried out with random hexamers. TCRdb re-analysed the immunoSEQ multiplex PCR reads in MiXCR, keeping a single row per CDR3 protein. Of roughly 89,000 distinct CDR3 sequences listed, approximately 96% are singletons. The material sequenced was CD8+ T cells from PBMCs. These receptors were obtained from a human donor with Susac syndrome.

The chain carries TRBV25-1 and TRBJ1-2; 9 bases map to TRBD1. Looked up from germline, CDR1 is MGHDK and CDR2 is SYGVNS. J lost 6 bases, V lost 2 bases, and 7 bases had no gene match. This CDR3 region has 15 residues. The CDR3 region has the DNA TGTGCCAGCAGTGAAGGGCCGGGACAGGGTAATGGCTACACCTTC. This sequence encodes CASSEGPGQGNGYTF.

The chain combines TRBV20-1 with TRBJ2-7; 9 bases align to TRBD2. J was trimmed by 5 bases and V by 0 bases; bases with no gene match: 2. This CDR3 spans 13 amino acids. Germline V CDR1 and CDR2: DFQATT, SNEGSKA (reference sequence). The CDR3 reads CSAREPSGNEQYF. For the CDR3, the DNA is TGCAGTGCTAGAGAGCCTAGCGGGAACGAGCAGTACTTC.

The chain recombines TRBV9 with TRBJ1-1; no firm D call. The ends were cut back, 3 bases at V and 6 bases at J, with 12 bases in the middle. Germline V CDR1 and CDR2: SGDLS, YYNGEE. The CDR3 consists of 13 residues. The CDR3 region has the DNA TGTGCCAGCAGCGGAAGTAGCGGGGCTGAAGCTTTCTTT. It encodes CASSGSSGAEAFF.

The genes are TRBV20-1 and TRBJ2-3; D gene unclear. Germline V lookup: CDR1 DFQATT, CDR2 SNEGSKA (reference sequence). Trimming left V 7 bases short and J 6 bases short, with 2 bases between. The CDR3 has 8 amino acids. CDR3 residues: CSVDTQYF. The DNA of the CDR3 is TGCAGTGTGGATACGCAGTATTTT.

This rearrangement joins TRBV29-1 to TRBJ2-1; TRBD2 agrees at 7 bases. V shed 1 base, J shed 2 bases, and the junction held 5 bases outside the gene matches. Germline CDR1 is SQVTM and CDR2 is ANQGSEA. The CDR3 is made up of 15 amino acids. DNA for the CDR3: TGCAGCGTTGAAGCTAGCGGACGTGCCTACAATGAGCAGTTCTTC. As protein: CSVEASGRAYNEQFF.

The chain has TRBV20-1 and TRBJ2-1; 7 nucleotides align to TRBD2. V shed 6 bases and J 7 bases; nucleotides not matched to a gene: 9. Germline CDR1 reads DFQATT; CDR2 reads SNEGSKA (reference sequence). The CDR3 is 13 residues long. The CDR3 nucleotides read TGCAGTGCCGAGGGAGGGGTAGGGAATGAGCAGTTCTTC. It specifies CSAEGGVGNEQFF.

This sequence joins TRBV6-2 or TRBV6-3 and TRBJ1-2; TRBD1 matches at 9 bases. CDR1 MNHEY and CDR2 SVGEGT come from the germline V gene. This CDR3 spans 16 amino acids. After removal of 2 bases from V and 4 bases from J, the junction contained 8 bases not matched to a gene. The CDR3 DNA reads TGTGCCAGCAGTTACGGTCGGACAGGGGAGAGCTATGGCTACACCTTC. Encoded protein: CASSYGRTGESYGYTF.

The chain has TRBV12-3 or TRBV12-4 and TRBJ2-7; possibly TRBD1 or TRBD2 for D (5 bases each). V lost 5 bases and J lost 3, with 11 bases in between. This CDR3 has 13 amino acids. This chain's CDR3 is CASSPRDRYEQYF. DNA for the CDR3: TGTGCCAGCAGTCCCCGGGACCGCTACGAGCAGTACTTC.

The chain recombines TRBV28 with TRBJ2-3; D possibly corresponds to TRBD1 (7 bases). V lost 6 bases, J lost 1 base, and 14 bases lay in between. The CDR3 length is 15 residues. Germline CDR1 MDHEN, CDR2 SYDVKM. CDR3 amino acids: CASRGDREGTDTQYF. The CDR3 region has the DNA TGTGCCAGCAGGGGAGACAGGGAGGGCACAGATACGCAGTATTTT.

This rearrangement joins TRBV27 to TRBJ2-1; TRBD2 matches 8 bases. The CDR3 sequence is 15 residues long. CDR1 and CDR2 from the germline V gene are MNHEY and SMNVEV (reference sequence). The V segment lost 2 bases and the J segment 6 bases; nucleotides outside the gene matches: 6. The CDR3 bases are TGTGCCAGCAGTTTAACTAGCGGCCATTTCAATGAGCAGTTCTTC. The encoded protein is CASSLTSGHFNEQFF.